These 13 T cell receptor beta chains originate from one sample sequenced in a study of shared clonotypes between healthy human individuals. The table came from immunoSEQ multiplex PCR; TCRdb's copy has only in-frame clones and leaves some out. The table has around 2.5 million clones, approximately 93% seen once. Sequencing used naive CD4+ T cells from PBMCs. Subset in this sample: CD45RA+ positively selected. These receptors were collected from a man in his late teens or twenties in good health. Some clones in this sample may be carry-over from other donors' samples.

This clone has just one count. The chain has TRBV7-2 and TRBJ2-7; D not certain. V was clipped by 6 bases and J by 1 base, with 4 bases between them. The germline V gene encodes CDR1 SGHTA and CDR2 FQGNSA. This CDR3 comprises 11 residues. DNA of the CDR3: TGTGCCAGCAGTTGGTCCTACGAGCAGTACTTC. Translated: CASSWSYEQYF.

The CDR3 DNA reads as TGTGCCAGCTCACCGTATACGCAGTATTTT. Translating it yields CASSPYTQYF. The gene calls are TRBV18 and TRBJ2-3; unclear D gene. This CDR3 is built from 10 residues. Per germline, CDR1 KGHSH and CDR2 LQKENI. V lost 3 bases to trimming and J lost 7 bases, with 2 bases between them.

This chain uses TRBV9 with TRBJ2-5; TRBD1 aligns across 10 bases. Germline V gene lookup returns CDR1 SGDLS and CDR2 YYNGEE. CDR3 length: 15 amino acids. With V trimmed by 0 bases and J by 4 bases, 3 bases remained unmatched. CDR3 DNA: TGTGCCAGCAGCGTAGCTGGGGACAGGGGAGAGACCCAGTACTTC. It codes for CASSVAGDRGETQYF.

The V call is TRBV11-3, the J call TRBJ2-3; the D gene is possibly TRBD2 (6 bases). V lost 5 bases and J 0 bases, leaving 12 bases between the germline ends. The CDR3 sequence is 15 residues long. Germline CDR1 is SGHNT and CDR2 is YENEEA. CDR3 DNA: TGTGCCAGCAGCCCCGGGACTGGAAGCACAGATACGCAGTATTTT. Protein: CASSPGTGSTDTQYF.

The chain couples TRBV6-6 to TRBJ2-1; D remains ambiguous. The CDR3 has 15 residues. V was shortened by 7 bases and J by 0 bases, with 13 bases between the two germline ends. CDR1 is MNHNY and CDR2 is SVGAGI in the germline V gene (reference sequence). CDR3 region: CASTPAWASYNEQFF. DNA for the CDR3: TGTGCCAGCACCCCGGCATGGGCCTCCTACAATGAGCAGTTCTTC.

The J gene is TRBJ1-1, the V gene TRBV4-3, with D tentatively TRBD1 (5 bases). CDR1 and CDR2 from the germline V gene are LGHNA and YSLEER. The CDR3 totals 15 residues. V was pared by 2 bases and J by 4 bases, with 14 bases between. The CDR3 loop is CASSQPSGGGTEAFF. The CDR3 nucleotides read TGCGCCAGCAGCCAACCGAGTGGGGGGGGCACTGAAGCTTTCTTT.

The chain links TRBV5-5 to TRBJ2-1, with D unclear. This CDR3 comprises 14 residues. Germline loops: CDR1 SGHKS, CDR2 YYEKEE (reference sequence). V lost 4 bases to trimming and J lost 1 base, with 9 bases between them. The CDR3 DNA sequence: TGTGCCAGCAGCCGGGCCGGATCCTACAATGAGCAGTTCTTC. Its translation is CASSRAGSYNEQFF.

The chain has TRBV7-8 and TRBJ2-7, with D tentatively TRBD1 (5 bases). The CDR3 runs to 16 residues. The V end was cut by 1 base, the J end by 0 bases, with 13 bases between. CDR1 is SGHVS, CDR2 FQNEAQ, per germline. The CDR3 spells CASSLVGGHSSYEQYF. The CDR3 DNA sequence: TGTGCCAGCAGCTTAGTGGGTGGACATAGCTCCTACGAGCAGTACTTC.

The rearrangement uses TRBV5-1 and TRBJ1-3, with 8 bases matching TRBD1. Germline trimming cut 4 bases from V and 0 bases from J; bases unmatched to any gene: 12. The CDR3 sequence is 18 residues long. Germline V gene sequence: CDR1 SGHRS, CDR2 YFSETQ. Written as DNA, the CDR3 is TGCGCCAGCAGCGGAGGACAGGGTGCGCTCCTCTCTGGAAACACCATATATTTT. Amino acids: CASSGGQGALLSGNTIYF.

Turning to this clone: Within the sample, other DNA sequences also encode this same CDR3. This sequence joins TRBV6-1 and TRBJ1-3; 8 bases line up with TRBD1. The ends lost 4 bases at V and 4 bases at J; junction bases unmatched: 3. CDR1 is MNHNS and CDR2 is SASEGT in the germline V gene. This CDR3 comprises 14 residues. The DNA for the CDR3 is TGTGCCAGCAGTGTCGACAGGGGAGGAAACACCATATATTTT. This encodes CASSVDRGGNTIYF.

The chain couples TRBV11-3 to TRBJ2-5, with D tentatively TRBD2 (7 bases). This CDR3 contains 17 residues. Germline V gene data show CDR1 as SGHNT and CDR2 as YENEEA. Trimming stripped 5 bases from V and 2 bases from J, with 21 bases between. DNA of the CDR3: TGTGCCAGCAGCCCAGGACCGGGGGGCCTCGGGCAAGAGACCCAGTACTTC. Translated, it gives CASSPGPGGLGQETQYF. The full variable domain, rest sourced from reference TRBV11-3 and TRBJ2-5, is EAGVVQSPRYKIIEKKQPVAFWCNPISGHNTLYWYLQNLGQGPELLIRYENEEAVDDSQLPKDRFSAERLKGVDSTLKIQPAELGDSAVYLCASSPGPGGLGQETQYFGPGTRLLVL.

The chain combines TRBV30 with TRBJ1-1; no reliable D call. Germline CDR1 is GTSNPN and CDR2 is SVGIG (reference sequence). V lost 0 bases and J lost 4, with 9 bases in between. The CDR3 loop spans 13 amino acids. The chain's CDR3 is CAWSVGAATEAFF. CDR3 coding DNA: TGTGCCTGGAGTGTAGGAGCGGCCACTGAAGCTTTCTTT.

The CDR3 coding sequence is TGTGCCAGTAGTCCAGGGTGGGTTAGCGGGAACACCGGGGAGCTGTTTTTT. Amino acids: CASSPGWVSGNTGELFF. This chain joins TRBV19 and TRBJ2-2; D might be TRBD2 (6 bases). The V end was cut by 5 bases, the J end by 1 base, with 17 bases between. Germline CDR1 LNHDA, CDR2 SQIVND (reference sequence). This CDR3 is built from 17 residues.